The T cell receptor (beta chain) under discussion was sequenced for a study of T-cell reconstitution after alpha-beta-depleted transplantation in children (dated by TCRdb to the mid-2010s). For the wider study: The study quantitatively tracked T-cell immune reconstitution after TCRalphabeta/CD19-depleted allogeneic hematopoietic cell transplantation in children using TCR repertoire profiling. The investigation overall reported the following: In some patients, high TCRbeta diversity at day 60 was attributed to recipient T cells and intrathymic progenitors that had survived conditioning. The apparently early alphabetaT-cell count recovery about two months after transplant was reportedly dependent on only several hundred rapidly expanded clones derived from non-depleted graft cells. Hyperexpanded clone frequencies declined over subsequent months; after one year, T-cell counts and TCRbeta diversity were mostly attributed to newly produced T cells.

Receptor libraries were prepared by PCR. Reads for this sample came from an Illumina HiSeq 2500. TCR library preparation used molecular barcoding, with unique molecular identifiers applied to normalize quantification of the TCRbeta repertoire. TCRdb ran its own pipeline on the public reads, namely fastp trimming at Q25 and MiXCR clone calling, and kept in-frame beta chains. For every CDR3 protein sequence, its rows merge into one entry that carries the most common genes and DNA. The table for this sample lists about 98,000 distinct CDR3 sequences; 20% to 25% of them were counted only once. Over 20% of the sample is held by the ten biggest clonotypes. What the treatment or condition label conveys for this sample: allogeneic hematopoietic cell transplantation with graft depleted of TCRalphabeta T cells and CD19 B cells. The transplant recipients were children given TCRalphabeta/CD19-depleted allogeneic hematopoietic cell grafts.

Looking up the germline V gene (reference sequence) yields CDR1 SEHNR and CDR2 FQNEAQ. The cysteine opens and the phenylalanine closes a CDR3 of 13 amino acids. Only the CDR3 part of the read is kept: 39 bases, read in frame from the first base. The junction carries 11 bases between V and J, which are trimmed by 5 bases and 6 bases respectively. For this clonotype: Which antigen it targets is not known. No base quality values were provided; no much bigger clone lies one nucleotide off.

The rearrangement combines TRBV7-9 with TRBJ2-1; the D gene is unclear. The origin of this receptor is a boy aged 2 to 10 with acute lymphoblastic leukemia, due to receive a stem cell transplant. Source: PBMCs, taken before TCRalphabeta/CD19-depleted stem cell transplant. CDR3 loop: CASSPERGNEQFF. The nucleotide sequence reads TGTGCCAGCAGCCCTGAGCGTGGCAATGAGCAGTTCTTC.